This passage covers 19 T cell receptor beta chains from one sample sequenced in a study of cytomegalovirus exposure and HLA in healthy donors. The PCR made use of 60 Vbeta and 13 Jbeta primers. This table comes from immunoSEQ multiplex PCR, and its TCRdb copy is limited to in-frame clones, with some not included. This table holds about 120,000 clones, under 85% found once. Material: PBMCs. These receptors were collected from a man younger than 35 in good health and CMV-seropositive.

This clone was counted only a few times. The chain joins TRBV6-5 to TRBJ2-2, with a possible D match to TRBD1 (5 bases). The CDR3 contains 13 residues. Deletions cut 6 bases from V and 3 bases from J, with 8 bases between. The germline gives CDR1 MNHEY, CDR2 SVGAGI. The CDR3 DNA sequence: TGTGCCAGCAGCTTCAGGGACACCGGGGAGCTGTTTTTT. This encodes CASSFRDTGELFF.

Here the CDR3 DNA reads TGTGCCAGCAGCTTAGCAGGAGGGTTGGAGGAAAAACTGTTTTTT. Translating gives CASSLAGGLEEKLFF. The chain couples TRBV7-9 to TRBJ1-4; D ambiguous. The germline V and J ends were trimmed by 0 bases and 8 bases, with 13 bases remaining between them. Germline V lookup: CDR1 SEHNR, CDR2 FQNEAQ (reference sequence). The length of the CDR3 is 15 residues. Complete variable domain (other parts from reference TRBV7-9 and TRBJ1-4): DTGVSQNPRHKITKRGQNVTFRCDPISEHNRLYWYRQTLGQGPEFLTYFQNEAQLEKSRLLSDRFSAERPKGSFSTLEIQRTEQGDSAMYLCASSLAGGLEEKLFFGSGTQLSVL.

V is TRBV18 and J is TRBJ2-7; D might be TRBD2 (6 bases). Germline CDR1 and CDR2: KGHSH and LQKENI. The CDR3 covers 16 residues. Deletions cut 2 bases from V and 4 bases from J, with 18 bases between. Here the CDR3 DNA reads TGTGCCAGCTCACCAGGGACTTCAAAAGGTGGATACGAGCAGTACTTC. This encodes CASSPGTSKGGYEQYF.

The J gene is TRBJ1-1, the V gene TRBV7-6; 7 bases map to TRBD1. Germline loops: CDR1 SGHVS, CDR2 FNYEAQ. V was pared by 5 bases and J by 4 bases, with 19 bases of the junction left unmatched. This CDR3 comprises 18 residues. This CDR3 is CASSRHYVAGGYGTEAFF. The CDR3 DNA reads TGTGCCAGCAGCCGACATTATGTGGCAGGGGGATATGGCACTGAAGCTTTCTTT.

This clone was seen only a few times. The V call is TRBV7-3, the J call TRBJ2-3, with TRBD2 matching 9 bases. The germline gives CDR1 SGHTA, CDR2 FQGTGA. The ends lost 4 bases at V and 5 bases at J; junction bases unmatched: 7. The CDR3 sequence is 15 residues long. The CDR3 spells CASSSLAGRGDTQYF. The CDR3 DNA sequence: TGTGCCAGCAGCTCTCTAGCGGGACGGGGAGATACGCAGTATTTT.

This chain joins TRBV6-5 and TRBJ1-5; D call uncertain. V was trimmed by 2 bases and J by 6 bases, leaving 11 bases between them. The CDR3 runs to 14 residues. Germline-derived CDR1 and CDR2 are MNHEY and SVGAGI. CDR3 protein: CASSYRQESQPQHF. In DNA, the CDR3 is TGTGCCAGCAGTTACAGGCAGGAAAGTCAGCCCCAGCATTTT.

The chain uses TRBV7-9 and TRBJ2-7; the match to TRBD1 covers 9 bases. After removal of 5 bases from V and 4 bases from J, the junction contained 3 bases not matched to a gene. Germline V gene data show CDR1 as SEHNR and CDR2 as FQNEAQ (reference sequence). The CDR3 has 13 amino acids. CDR3 nucleotides: TGTGCCAGCAGCGGGACAGGGCCGTACGAGCAGTACTTC. Translated, it gives CASSGTGPYEQYF.

V gene TRBV6-5 combines with J gene TRBJ1-4, with unresolved D. The CDR3 spans 14 residues. V was shortened by 0 bases and J by 8 bases, with 10 bases between the two germline ends. Per the germline V gene, CDR1 is MNHEY and CDR2 is SVGAGI. The CDR3 region has the DNA TGTGCCAGCAGTTACTCGAGTAGAAACGAAAAACTGTTTTTT. It specifies CASSYSSRNEKLFF.

The genes are TRBV7-9 and TRBJ2-1, with TRBD2 matching 9 bases. Germline CDR1 reads SEHNR; CDR2 reads FQNEAQ (reference sequence). This CDR3 has 17 residues. Trimming at V came to 5 bases and at J to 4 bases, leaving 12 bases not matched to a gene. The CDR3 loop reads CASSHFEAGGRYNEQFF. DNA for the CDR3: TGTGCCAGCAGCCATTTCGAAGCGGGGGGCCGGTACAATGAGCAGTTCTTC.

The rearrangement links TRBV9 to TRBJ1-1; 9 bases fit TRBD1. V lost 4 bases, J lost 10 bases, and 11 bases stayed unmatched. The germline gives CDR1 SGDLS, CDR2 YYNGEE. The CDR3 runs to 14 residues. CDR3 sequence reads: CASSLGTGHLGAFF. As DNA, the CDR3 is TGTGCCAGCAGCTTGGGGACAGGGCATTTGGGAGCTTTCTTT.

The rearrangement joins TRBV14 to TRBJ2-5; TRBD1 might be the D (5 bases). CDR1 is SGHDN and CDR2 is FVKESK in the germline V gene. V lost 5 bases and J lost 4, with 5 bases in between. This CDR3 is built from 11 residues. In DNA form, the CDR3 reads TGTGCCAGCAGCGGGGCAGAGACCCAGTACTTC. Protein sequence: CASSGAETQYF.

The chain recombines TRBV5-1 with TRBJ1-2; D gene unclear. CDR3 length: 13 residues. Germline CDR1 reads SGHRS; CDR2 reads YFSETQ. V shed 7 bases and J shed 3 bases, with 13 bases lying between them. CDR3 DNA sequence: TGCGCCAGCCGAAACAGCCGAGACTATGGCTACACCTTC. Amino acid sequence: CASRNSRDYGYTF.

Only a few counts were recorded for this clone. The chain has TRBV19 and TRBJ1-5, with 7 bases that match TRBD1. This CDR3 spans 16 amino acids. The germline V gene encodes CDR1 LNHDA and CDR2 SQIVND (reference sequence). J was trimmed by 5 bases and V by 5 bases; bases with no gene match: 12. The CDR3 here is CASSSNHMRGHQPQHF. CDR3 nucleotides: TGTGCCAGTAGTTCCAACCATATGAGGGGGCATCAGCCCCAGCATTTT. The full variable domain, with the rest looked up from reference TRBV19 and TRBJ1-5, is DGGITQSPKYLFRKEGQNVTLSCEQNLNHDAMYWYRQDPGQGLRLIYYSQIVNDFQKGDIAEGYSVSREKKESFPLTVTSAQKNPTAFYLCASSSNHMRGHQPQHFGDGTRLSIL.

V gene TRBV18 combines with J gene TRBJ1-3; D remains unclear. In germline, CDR1 is KGHSH, CDR2 LQKENI. With 1 base removed from V and 0 bases from J, the gap between germline ends came to 7 bases. There are 15 residues in the CDR3. The CDR3 region has the DNA TGTGCCAGCTCACCACTCTTGAGCTCTGGAAACACCATATATTTT. This encodes CASSPLLSSGNTIYF.

The rearrangement uses TRBV12-5 and TRBJ1-1, with TRBD1 identical over 7 bases. CDR1 and CDR2 (germline): LGHNT, FRNRAP. CDR3 length: 13 residues. V dropped 5 bases and J dropped 3; count of bases not matched to a gene: 3. CDR3 residues: CASGAGQDTEAFF. The CDR3 DNA reads TGTGCTAGTGGTGCCGGACAGGACACTGAAGCTTTCTTT.

The chain recombines TRBV10-2 with TRBJ1-5, with 7 nucleotides matching TRBD1. The CDR3 consists of 14 residues. Germline CDR1 is WSHSY and CDR2 is SAAADI. V trimming: 5 bases; J trimming: 7 bases; junction bases outside the gene matches: 8. The CDR3 spells CASSSRQGSQPQHF. The CDR3 DNA reads TGCGCCAGCAGTTCGAGACAGGGAAGCCAGCCCCAGCATTTT.

Only a few counts were recorded for this clone. The V call is TRBV2, the J call TRBJ2-3, with D perhaps TRBD2 (6 bases). The CDR3 is 13 amino acids. V dropped 9 bases and J dropped 2 bases, with 12 bases sitting between them. CDR1 SNHLY and CDR2 FYNNEI come from the germline V gene. Here the CDR3 DNA reads TGTGCCAGTTTGGGACTTAACACAGATACGCAGTATTTT. This gives the protein CASLGLNTDTQYF. The full variable domain, in which reference TRBV2 and TRBJ2-3 provide the parts outside the CDR3, is EPEVTQTPSHQVTQMGQEVILRCVPISNHLYFYWYRQILGQKVEFLVSFYNNEISEKSEIFDDQFSVERPDGSNFTLKIRSTKLEDSAMYFCASLGLNTDTQYFGPGTRLTVL.

This clone was detected a few times. This chain connects TRBV4-2 to TRBJ1-3; 7 nucleotides match TRBD1. Per the germline V gene, CDR1 is LGHNA and CDR2 is YNFKEQ. CDR3 length: 16 residues. V was pared by 0 bases and J by 0 bases, with 2 bases of the junction left unmatched. CDR3 amino acids: CASSQEGTVSGNTIYF. DNA for the CDR3: TGTGCCAGCAGCCAAGAGGGGACAGTCTCTGGAAACACCATATATTTT.

The genes are TRBV25-1 and TRBJ1-1; D is unresolved. CDR1 is MGHDK, CDR2 SYGVNS, per germline. Trimming shortened V by 3 bases and J by 0 bases, and 8 bases separated the two germline ends. The CDR3 extends over 14 amino acids. CDR3 nucleotide sequence: TGTGCCAGCAGTGATGGAGCAATGAACACTGAAGCTTTCTTT. Its translation is CASSDGAMNTEAFF. The variable domain in full, with the rest retrieved from reference TRBV25-1 and TRBJ1-1, is EADIYQTPRYLVIGTGKKITLECSQTMGHDKMYWYQQDPGMELHLIHYSYGVNSTEKGDLSSESTVSRIRTEHFPLTLESARPSHTSQYLCASSDGAMNTEAFFGQGTRLTVV.